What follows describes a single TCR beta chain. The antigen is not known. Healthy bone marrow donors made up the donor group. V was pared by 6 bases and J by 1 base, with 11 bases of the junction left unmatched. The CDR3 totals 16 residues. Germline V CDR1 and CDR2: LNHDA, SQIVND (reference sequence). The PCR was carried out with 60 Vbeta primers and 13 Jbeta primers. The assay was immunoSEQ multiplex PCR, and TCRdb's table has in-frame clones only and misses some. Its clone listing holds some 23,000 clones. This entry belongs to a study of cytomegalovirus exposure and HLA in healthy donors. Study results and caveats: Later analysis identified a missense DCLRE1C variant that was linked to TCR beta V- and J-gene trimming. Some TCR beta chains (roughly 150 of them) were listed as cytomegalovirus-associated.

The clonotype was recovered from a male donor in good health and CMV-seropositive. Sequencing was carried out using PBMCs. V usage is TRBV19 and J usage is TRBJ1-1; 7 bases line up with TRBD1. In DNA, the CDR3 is TGTGCCAGTAGCCCCGGGAAGGGGGCAAGGAACACTGAAGCTTTCTTT. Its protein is CASSPGKGARNTEAFF.